This is a list of T cell receptor beta chains from one sample in a study of T cells after yellow fever vaccination. TCRdb itself ran the 5' RACE reads through MiXCR, one entry per CDR3 protein. The data hold 550,000 or so distinct CDR3 sequences, with 15% to 20% observed a single time. Sample: PBMCs, taken 15 days after the yellow fever booster vaccination. The receptors shown here come from a man aged 25 to 45 who received the YFV17D yellow fever vaccine. Each CDR3 is given without its conserved first and last residue.

12	TRBV7-2	TRBJ1-5	ASSGQAYNQPQH
12	TRBV4-3	TRBJ2-3	ASSQEVGRVTQY
16	TRBV6-5	TRBJ2-6	ASSYPRTGYTGANVLT
15	TRBV11-3	TRBJ2-2	ASSKQAGGSNTGELF
14	TRBV21-1	TRBJ2-3	ASSKSREYRTDTQY
12	TRBV12-3/TRBV12-4	TRBJ2-2	ASSWGRVSGELF
12	TRBV12-3/TRBV12-4	TRBJ1-1	ASSDTAGRGKAF
9	TRBV3-1	TRBJ2-7	ASSQTGQQY
10	TRBV7-2	TRBJ1-4	ASSFANEKLF
12	TRBV30	TRBJ2-1	AWSLGLATNEQF
8	TRBV28	TRBJ2-7	ASSAPPQY
14	TRBV4-3	TRBJ2-2	ASSQDARGATGELF
13	TRBV6-1	TRBJ1-1	ASRREGQRYTEAF
10	TRBV4-1	TRBJ1-4	ASSQSGEKLF
11	TRBV12-3/TRBV12-4	TRBJ2-5	ASRPTGAETQY
13	TRBV3-1	TRBJ1-5	ASSNRDQNHQPQH
11	TRBV12-3/TRBV12-4	TRBJ1-2	ASSLGGTAPYT
12	TRBV9	TRBJ2-3	ASSGTSGTDTQY
14	TRBV5-1	TRBJ2-6	ASVIGGGAGANVLP
12	TRBV25-1	TRBJ2-3	ASSEGLAADTQY
12	TRBV5-1	TRBJ2-5	ASSGGQEGETQY
12	TRBV12-3/TRBV12-4	TRBJ1-2	ASGYSMGSKGYT
13	TRBV20-1	TRBJ2-1	SAWAEGPIAGEQF
13	TRBV27	TRBJ1-6	ASTGQGVYNSPLH
10	TRBV5-1	TRBJ2-1	ASSLWAEEQF
14	TRBV7-2	TRBJ2-1	ASSLFSRGQGDEQF
11	TRBV7-3	TRBJ2-7	ASSPDRGREQY
13	TRBV19	TRBJ2-3	ASRTSTSGTDTQY
13	TRBV19	TRBJ2-7	ASSISGTGLYEQY
17	TRBV12-5	TRBJ2-3	ASGLSGSVATLGTDTQY
11	TRBV29-1	TRBJ1-4	SVGTGGDEKLF
13	TRBV12-3/TRBV12-4	TRBJ1-3	ASSHSGKAGNTIY
13	TRBV3-1	TRBJ2-7	ASSSRPGASPEQY
7	TRBV20-1	TRBJ1-2	STSRGYT
9	TRBV29-1	TRBJ1-1	SVAWRPEAF
13	TRBV7-8	TRBJ2-1	ASKAGGPGYNEQF
15	TRBV3-1	TRBJ2-7	ASSQVIRQGRNYEQY
13	TRBV7-2	TRBJ2-3	ASSLAGSVGDTQY
11	TRBV20-1	TRBJ2-7	SAYPGSLGEQY
9	TRBV30	TRBJ2-7	VYRGVYEQY
13	TRBV6-1	TRBJ2-7	ASKRVAGGILEQY
12	TRBV29-1	TRBJ2-3	SVGPGLVSDTQY
10	TRBV20-1	TRBJ1-1	SASRETLEAF
12	TRBV28	TRBJ2-7	ASSPGGAGYEQY
11	TRBV6-1	TRBJ2-3	ASSTGGTDTQY
14	TRBV6-5	TRBJ2-1	ASSYRQRVGYNEQF
13	TRBV5-1	TRBJ2-7	ASSSTGGGSGEQY
14	TRBV5-1	TRBJ2-1	ASSQTGLAGSGEQF
12	TRBV28	TRBJ2-7	ASSVLAGVREQY
14	TRBV10-3	TRBJ2-3	AISSGTPSLGDTQY
11	TRBV28	TRBJ1-2	ASSPRDRGGYT
12	TRBV20-1	TRBJ2-7	SAPGPYLIYEQY
14	TRBV20-1	TRBJ2-7	SARDPAGLVSYEQY